This T cell receptor beta chain appears in the sequencing data of a study of blood T cell repertoires in COVID-19. Study-level information: Acute and convalescent COVID-19 specimens originated in the United States, Italy and Spain.

The CDR3 loop spans 10 amino acids. The germline CDR1 and CDR2 sequences are SQVTM and ANQGSEA. V lost 7 bases and J lost 8, with 11 bases in between. The authors' processing: Reference gene primer amplification gave estimated nucleated cell counts. TCRdb's table, derived via immunoSEQ multiplex PCR, lists solely in-frame clones and lacks some. That table supplies the V and J calls and clone size; D and trimming were determined from the DNA. This sample has 85,000 to 130,000 clones, with roughly 80% found just once. This sequence was found in a woman over 75 with active or convalescent COVID-19. The chain recombines TRBV29-1 with TRBJ1-1; no reliable D call. The specimen was peripheral blood. The chain's CDR3 is CSGQEIEAFF. The DNA for the CDR3 is TGCAGCGGGCAGGAAATCGAAGCTTTCTTT. The whole variable domain, filled in from reference TRBV29-1 and TRBJ1-1, reads SAVISQKPSRDICQRGTSLTIQCQVDSQVTMMFWYRQQPGQSLTLIATANQGSEATYESGFVIDKFPISRPNLTFSTLTVSNMSPEDSSIYLCSGQEIEAFFGQGTRLTVV.